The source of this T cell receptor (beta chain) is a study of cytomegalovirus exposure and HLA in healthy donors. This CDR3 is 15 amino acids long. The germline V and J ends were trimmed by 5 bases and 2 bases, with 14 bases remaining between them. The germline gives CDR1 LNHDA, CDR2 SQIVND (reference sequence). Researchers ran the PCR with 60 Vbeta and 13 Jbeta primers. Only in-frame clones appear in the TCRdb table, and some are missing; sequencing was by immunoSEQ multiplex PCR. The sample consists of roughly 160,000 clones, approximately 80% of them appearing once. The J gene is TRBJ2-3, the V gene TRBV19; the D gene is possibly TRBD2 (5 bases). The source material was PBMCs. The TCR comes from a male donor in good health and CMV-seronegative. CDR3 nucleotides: TGTGCCAGTAGTTCAAGCGGTGGGCTCACAGATACGCAGTATTTT. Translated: CASSSSGGLTDTQYF.